The 16 T cell receptor beta chains below come from one sample, sequenced in a study of tumor-infiltrating lymphocytes in primary liver carcinoma. Extraction also yielded germline DNA, while blood RNA was obtained from unsorted whole blood. Production of TCR beta cDNA used approximately 0.55 ug total RNA together with a constant-region primer. Nested multiplex PCR, run for three rounds with slightly modified ARM-PCR, yielded TCR beta libraries. Researchers ran the first two PCR rounds for approximately 10 cycles each with TRBV1-TRBV30 forward primers and a C-beta reverse primer. TCRdb called the multiplex PCR reads again in MiXCR, with one record for every CDR3 protein. The data show about 310,000 distinct CDR3 sequences, with about 60% seen just once and about 9.4% held by the top ten. Specimen: peripheral blood. The receptors come from a man aged 40-55 years with primary liver carcinoma and hepatitis B virus infection.

CDR3 protein: CASSLDPGSQEIEYF. In DNA, the CDR3 is TGTGCCAGCAGCTTGGATCCAGGGTCCCAAGAGATCGAGTACTTC. The J gene is TRBJ2-5, the V gene TRBV5-4; maybe TRBD1 (5 bases). Germline V gives CDR1 SGHNT, CDR2 YYREEE (reference sequence). The CDR3 covers 15 residues. Trimming removed 0 bases from V and 12 bases from J, with 21 bases in between.

V is TRBV2 and J is TRBJ2-6, with a possible D match to TRBD1 (6 bases). V was clipped by 6 bases and J by 0 bases, with 12 bases between them. The CDR3 contains 16 residues. Germline V CDR1 and CDR2: SNHLY, FYNNEI. The CDR3 sequence is CASRDTGNSGANVLTF. The CDR3 bases are TGTGCCAGCAGGGATACAGGGAACTCTGGGGCCAACGTCCTGACTTTC.

Many counts were recorded for this clonotype. V and J are TRBV12-3 or TRBV12-4 and TRBJ2-7; unclear D gene. The CDR3 contains 13 residues. The germline V and J ends were trimmed by 3 bases and 2 bases, with 8 bases remaining between them. In nucleotides, the CDR3 is TGTGCCAGCAGTTTTCACAGTGCCTACGAGCAGTACTTC. It encodes CASSFHSAYEQYF.

Comments on this clonotype: At one boundary the junction diverges from the germline segment, which might be a read error. This chain uses TRBV12-3 or TRBV12-4 with TRBJ2-3; D might be TRBD2 (6 bases). The CDR3 totals 13 residues. The CDR3 sequence: CTSSPPTSTMQYF. CDR3 bases: TGTACCAGCAGTCCCCCGACTAGTACCATGCAGTATTTT.

There are a few counts of this clonotype. This sequence joins TRBV12-3 or TRBV12-4 and TRBJ2-2, with a weak D call TRBD1 (5 bases). The CDR3 spans 15 residues. Trimming removed 8 bases from V and 5 bases from J, with 18 bases in between. CDR3 DNA sequence: TGTGCCAGCGGCGATGATACAGGTTGGACCGGGGAGCTGTTTTTT. Translating it yields CASGDDTGWTGELFF.

This clonotype was observed a single time. Since a much larger clone is just one base distant, this may be a read error. The DNA of the CDR3 is TGTGCCACCGCGAAAGCGGGTGGGCCCTACGAGCAGTACTTC. Its protein is CATAKAGGPYEQYF. J is TRBJ2-7 and V is TRBV6-2 or TRBV6-3; the D gene is possibly TRBD2 (6 bases). Per germline, CDR1 MNHEY and CDR2 SVGEGT. Trimming cost V 10 bases and J 2 bases, with 18 bases left between them. This CDR3 has 14 amino acids.

A remark on this clonotype: A junction boundary mismatches the germline segment, possibly from a read error. The chain couples TRBV12-3 or TRBV12-4 to TRBJ2-2; D is tentatively TRBD1 or TRBD2 (6 bases each). The length of the CDR3 is 15 residues. In nucleotides, the CDR3 is TGTGCCAGCAGTTTATTAACAGGGTCCATCGGGGGGCTGTTTTTT. This translates into CASSLLTGSIGGLFF.

This chain uses TRBV28 with TRBJ1-2, with D hard to call. Germline V gene lookup returns CDR1 MDHEN and CDR2 SYDVKM. V shed 6 bases and J shed 4 bases, with 24 bases lying between them. The CDR3 runs to 17 residues. DNA of the CDR3: TGTGCCAGCAGCCTTATCGCGCATACAAGGGCCCTCTATGGCTACACCTTC. This translates into CASSLIAHTRALYGYTF.

For this clonotype: It may be a read error: a sequence one base away is much more abundant. This sequence joins TRBV12-3 or TRBV12-4 and TRBJ2-2; D uncertain. The ends were cut back, 7 bases at V and 2 bases at J, with 8 bases in the middle. The CDR3 consists of 13 residues. DNA of the CDR3: TGTGCCAGCAATTTTGTTAACACCGGGGAGCTGTTTTTT. Amino acid sequence: CASNFVNTGELFF.

The CDR3 sequence: CASSVDGVTYNEQFF. The DNA for the CDR3 is TGTGCCAGCAGCGTAGACGGAGTGACCTACAATGAGCAGTTCTTC. J is TRBJ2-1 and V is TRBV9, with no clear D. The CDR3 consists of 15 residues. Trimming took 0 bases from V and 2 from J, leaving 9 bases between them. Per the germline V gene, CDR1 is SGDLS and CDR2 is YYNGEE.

The gene calls are TRBV5-1 and TRBJ2-3; TRBD2 agrees at 13 bases. The V segment lost 3 bases and the J segment 1 base; nucleotides outside the gene matches: 2. The CDR3 is 16 amino acids. CDR1 is SGHRS, CDR2 YFSETQ, per germline. The DNA of the CDR3 is TGCGCCAGCAGCTCTGGGACTAGCGGGGGCACAGATACGCAGTATTTT. It translates to CASSSGTSGGTDTQYF.

Concerning this clonotype: A much larger clonotype is one base distant, so this may be a read error. The chain employs TRBV11-2 and TRBJ1-1, with D unclear. The germline V gene encodes CDR1 SGHAT and CDR2 FQNNGV. V lost 6 bases and J lost 0, with 11 bases in between. The CDR3 length is 14 residues. The CDR3 region has the DNA TGTGCCAGCAGGAATAATTCAGTGAACACTGAAGCTTTCTTT. Protein: CASRNNSVNTEAFF.

On this clonotype itself: At one of its ends the junction is not consistent with the germline gene, which may arise from a read error. The chain links TRBV12-3 or TRBV12-4 to TRBJ2-3, with 8 bases identical to TRBD2. The CDR3 length is 14 residues. CDR3 sequence (DNA): TGTGCCAGCAGTTTAGGTCGGGAGGGGGATATGCAGTATTTT. Its protein is CASSLGREGDMQYF.

With respect to this clonotype: This may be a read error, as it is one base from a much larger clone. J is TRBJ1-2 and V is TRBV29-1, with 7 bases fitting TRBD1. The CDR3 extends over 13 amino acids. Germline CDR1 SQVTM, CDR2 ANQGSEA. This CDR3 is CSVPGGFDYSYTF. In nucleotides, the CDR3 is TGCAGCGTCCCAGGGGGTTTCGACTATAGCTACACCTTC.

This clonotype was seen a handful of times. The V call is TRBV14, the J call TRBJ2-1; D may match TRBD1 or TRBD2 (5 bases each). V dropped 1 base and J dropped 4 bases, with 8 bases sitting between them. The germline CDR1 and CDR2 sequences are SGHDN and FVKESK. CDR3 length equals 14 residues. The CDR3 sequence is CASSQAGQYNEQFF. In nucleotides, the CDR3 is TGTGCCAGCAGCCAAGCGGGGCAATACAATGAGCAGTTCTTC.

There are many counts of this clonotype. The chain uses TRBV14 and TRBJ2-2; 7 bases match TRBD2. The germline V gene has CDR1 SGHDN and CDR2 FVKESK. CDR3 length: 16 amino acids. Trimming at V came to 2 bases and at J to 5 bases, leaving 8 bases not matched to a gene. The CDR3 region has the DNA TGTGCCAGCAGCCAACGGCCGGGACTACAAACCGGGGAGCTGTTTTTT. It yields the protein CASSQRPGLQTGELFF.